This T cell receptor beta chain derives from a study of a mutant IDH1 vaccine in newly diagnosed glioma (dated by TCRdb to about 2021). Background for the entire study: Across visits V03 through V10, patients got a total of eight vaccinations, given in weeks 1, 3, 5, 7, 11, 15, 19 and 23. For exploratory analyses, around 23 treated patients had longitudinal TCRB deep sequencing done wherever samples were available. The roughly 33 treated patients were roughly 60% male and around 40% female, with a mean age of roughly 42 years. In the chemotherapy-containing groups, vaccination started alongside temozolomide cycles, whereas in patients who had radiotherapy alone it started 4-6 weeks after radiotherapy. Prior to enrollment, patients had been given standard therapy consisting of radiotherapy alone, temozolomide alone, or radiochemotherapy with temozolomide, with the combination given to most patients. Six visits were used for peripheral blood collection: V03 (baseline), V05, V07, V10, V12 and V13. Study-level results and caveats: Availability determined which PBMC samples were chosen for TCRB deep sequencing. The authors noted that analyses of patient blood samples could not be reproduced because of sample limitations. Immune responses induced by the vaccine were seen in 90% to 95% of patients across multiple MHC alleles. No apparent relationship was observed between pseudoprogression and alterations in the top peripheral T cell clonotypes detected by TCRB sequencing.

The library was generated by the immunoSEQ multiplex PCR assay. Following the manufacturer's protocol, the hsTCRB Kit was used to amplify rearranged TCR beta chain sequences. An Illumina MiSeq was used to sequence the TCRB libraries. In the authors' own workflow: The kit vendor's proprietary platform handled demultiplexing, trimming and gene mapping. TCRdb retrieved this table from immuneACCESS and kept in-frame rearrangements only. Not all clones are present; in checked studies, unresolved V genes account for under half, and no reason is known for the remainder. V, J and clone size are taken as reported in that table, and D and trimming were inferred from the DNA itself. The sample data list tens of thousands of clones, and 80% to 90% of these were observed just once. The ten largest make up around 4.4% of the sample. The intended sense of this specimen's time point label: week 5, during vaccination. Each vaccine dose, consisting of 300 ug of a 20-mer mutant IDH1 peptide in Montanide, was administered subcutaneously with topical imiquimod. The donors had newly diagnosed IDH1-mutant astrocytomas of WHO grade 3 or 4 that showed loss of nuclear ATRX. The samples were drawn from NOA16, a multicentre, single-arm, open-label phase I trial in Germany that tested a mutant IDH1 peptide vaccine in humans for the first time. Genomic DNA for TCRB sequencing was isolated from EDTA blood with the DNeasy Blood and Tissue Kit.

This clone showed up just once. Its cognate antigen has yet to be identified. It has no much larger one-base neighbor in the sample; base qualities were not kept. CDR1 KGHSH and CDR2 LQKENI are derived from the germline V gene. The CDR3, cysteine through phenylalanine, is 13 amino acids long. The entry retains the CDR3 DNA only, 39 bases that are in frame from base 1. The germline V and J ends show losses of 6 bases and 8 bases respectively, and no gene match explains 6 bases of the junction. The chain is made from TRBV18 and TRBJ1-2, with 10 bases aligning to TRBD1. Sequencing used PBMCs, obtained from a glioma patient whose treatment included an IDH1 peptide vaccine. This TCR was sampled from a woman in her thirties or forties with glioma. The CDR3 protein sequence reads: CASSPGTGEGYTF. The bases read TGTGCCAGCTCCCCCGGGACAGGGGAAGGCTACACCTTC.